The clone carrying this TCR beta chain was seen at least ten times. The source of the sample is a study of neurological immune-mediated disorders. TCRdb used MiXCR to reprocess the 5' RACE reads, holding one entry per CDR3 protein. There are about 10,000 distinct CDR3 sequences in the sample; more than 20% occur only once, and roughly an eighth lies in the top ten. The CDR3 totals 13 residues. Germline V gene lookup returns CDR1 WSHSY and CDR2 SAAADI. Trimming stripped 3 bases from V and 4 bases from J, with 9 bases between. Sample: CD8+ T cells from blood. The chain uses TRBV10-2 and TRBJ1-2; D gene unclear. The sequence was obtained from a woman in her thirties or forties with multiple sclerosis. CDR3 in DNA: TGCGCCAGCAGTGATGCGGTTACCTATGGCTACACCTTC. Translation: CASSDAVTYGYTF.